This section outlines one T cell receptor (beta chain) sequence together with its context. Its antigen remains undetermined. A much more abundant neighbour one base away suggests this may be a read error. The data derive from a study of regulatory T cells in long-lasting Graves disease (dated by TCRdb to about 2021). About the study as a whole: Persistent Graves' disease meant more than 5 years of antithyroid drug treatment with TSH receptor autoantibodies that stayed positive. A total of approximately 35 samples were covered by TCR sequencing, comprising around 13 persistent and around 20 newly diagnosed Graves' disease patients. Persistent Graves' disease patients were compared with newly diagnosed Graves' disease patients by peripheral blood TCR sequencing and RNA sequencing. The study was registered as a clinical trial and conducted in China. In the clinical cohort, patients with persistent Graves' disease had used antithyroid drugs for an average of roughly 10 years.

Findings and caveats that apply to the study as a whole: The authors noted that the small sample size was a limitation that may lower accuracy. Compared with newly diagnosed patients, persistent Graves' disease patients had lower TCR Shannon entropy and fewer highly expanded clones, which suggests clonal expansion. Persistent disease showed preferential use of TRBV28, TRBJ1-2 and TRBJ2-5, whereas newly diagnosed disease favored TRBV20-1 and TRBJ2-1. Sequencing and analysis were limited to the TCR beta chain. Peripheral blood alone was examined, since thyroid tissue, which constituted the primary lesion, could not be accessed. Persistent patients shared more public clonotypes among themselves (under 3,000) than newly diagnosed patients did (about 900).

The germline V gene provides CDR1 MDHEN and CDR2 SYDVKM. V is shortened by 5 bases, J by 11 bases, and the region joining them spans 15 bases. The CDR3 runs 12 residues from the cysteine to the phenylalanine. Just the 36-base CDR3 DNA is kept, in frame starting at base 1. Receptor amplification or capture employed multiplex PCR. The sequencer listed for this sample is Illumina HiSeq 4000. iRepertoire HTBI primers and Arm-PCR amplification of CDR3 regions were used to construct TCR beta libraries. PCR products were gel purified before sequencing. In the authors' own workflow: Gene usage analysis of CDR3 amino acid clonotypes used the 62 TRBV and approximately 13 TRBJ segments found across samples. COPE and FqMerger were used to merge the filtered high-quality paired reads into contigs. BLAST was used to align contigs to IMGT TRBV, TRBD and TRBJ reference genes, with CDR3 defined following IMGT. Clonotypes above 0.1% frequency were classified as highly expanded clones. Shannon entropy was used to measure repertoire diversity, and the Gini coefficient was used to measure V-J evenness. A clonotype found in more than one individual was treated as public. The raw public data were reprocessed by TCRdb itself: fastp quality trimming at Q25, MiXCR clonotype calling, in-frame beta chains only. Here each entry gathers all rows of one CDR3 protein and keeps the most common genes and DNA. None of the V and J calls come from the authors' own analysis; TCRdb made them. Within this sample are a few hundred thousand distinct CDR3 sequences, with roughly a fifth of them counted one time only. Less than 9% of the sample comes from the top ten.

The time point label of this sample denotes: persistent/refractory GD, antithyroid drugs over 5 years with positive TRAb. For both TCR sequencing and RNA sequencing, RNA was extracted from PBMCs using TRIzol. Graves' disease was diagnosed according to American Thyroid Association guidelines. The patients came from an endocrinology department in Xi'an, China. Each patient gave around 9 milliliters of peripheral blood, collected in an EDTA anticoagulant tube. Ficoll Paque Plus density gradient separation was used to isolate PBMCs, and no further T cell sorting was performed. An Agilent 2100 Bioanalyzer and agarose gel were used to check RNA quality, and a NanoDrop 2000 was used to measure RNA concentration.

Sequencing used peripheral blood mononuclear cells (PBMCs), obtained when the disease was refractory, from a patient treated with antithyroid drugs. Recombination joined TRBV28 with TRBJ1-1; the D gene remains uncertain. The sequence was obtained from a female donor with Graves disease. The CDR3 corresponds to CASSPPDWEAFF. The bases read TGTGCCAGCAGTCCGCCGGACTGGGAGGCTTTCTTT.